The 4 T cell receptor beta chains below all came from one sample that was sequenced in a study of blood T cell repertoires in COVID-19. TCRdb keeps only in-frame clones here, not all; method: immunoSEQ multiplex PCR. The sample has 350,000 to 450,000 clones, more than 80% seen once. The sample taken for sequencing was peripheral blood. These receptors all stem from a man aged 35 to 55 with acute or convalescent COVID-19.

This clone turned up a few times. This chain connects TRBV3-1 (or the pseudogene TRBV3-2) to TRBJ2-7; weak D call: TRBD1 (5 bases). Germline CDR1 is LGHDT and CDR2 is YNNKEL (reference sequence). V was cut by 1 base and J by 3 bases, with 13 bases left in between. The CDR3 is 15 residues long. The CDR3 region is CASSQVSQGVYEQYF. In nucleotides, the CDR3 is TGTGCCAGCAGCCAAGTCTCTCAGGGTGTCTACGAGCAGTACTTC.

The chain combines TRBV4-1 with TRBJ2-2; tentative D call: TRBD1 (5 bases). V was cut by 1 base and J by 0 bases, with 15 bases left in between. The length of the CDR3 is 18 residues. The germline gives CDR1 MGHRA, CDR2 YSYEKL. The DNA of the CDR3 is TGCGCCAGCAGCCAAGCAGACGGCAGGGTGGCGAACACCGGGGAGCTGTTTTTT. This codes for CASSQADGRVANTGELFF.

The chain uses TRBV6-5 and TRBJ1-4; D might be TRBD1 (5 bases). The CDR3 extends over 15 amino acids. In germline, CDR1 is MNHEY, CDR2 SVGAGI. Trimming removed 0 bases at V and 8 bases at J, with 13 bases between. In nucleotides, the CDR3 is TGTGCCAGCAGTTACTCAGGGGAAGTTGGCGAAAAACTGTTTTTT. As protein: CASSYSGEVGEKLFF.

The chain combines TRBV3-1 (or the pseudogene TRBV3-2) with TRBJ2-3; 11 bases align to TRBD2. CDR1 is LGHDT and CDR2 is YNNKEL in the germline V gene (reference sequence). Trimming removed 2 bases from V and 2 bases from J; junction bases left unmatched: 3. The CDR3 spans 16 residues. CDR3 sequence (DNA): TGTGCCAGCAGCCAAACTAGCGGGGGACTCACAGATACGCAGTATTTT. Its protein is CASSQTSGGLTDTQYF.